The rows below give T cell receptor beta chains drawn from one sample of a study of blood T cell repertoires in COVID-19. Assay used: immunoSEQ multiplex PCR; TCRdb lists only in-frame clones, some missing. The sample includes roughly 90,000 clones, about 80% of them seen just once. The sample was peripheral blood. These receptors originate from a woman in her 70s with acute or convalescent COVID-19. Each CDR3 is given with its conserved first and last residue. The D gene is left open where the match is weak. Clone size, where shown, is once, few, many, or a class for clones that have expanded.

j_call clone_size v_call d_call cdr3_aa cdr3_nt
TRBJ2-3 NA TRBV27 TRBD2 CASSLLGLAGDTDTQYF TGTGCCAGCAGTTTACTCGGACTAGCGGGGGACACAGATACGCAGTATTTT
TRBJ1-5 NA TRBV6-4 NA CASSAQGLEQPQHF TGTGCCAGCAGCGCCCAGGGGTTGGAGCAGCCCCAGCATTTT
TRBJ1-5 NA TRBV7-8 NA CASSLPNQPQHF TGTGCCAGCAGCCTTCCAAATCAGCCCCAGCATTTT
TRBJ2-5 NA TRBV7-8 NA CASSPVLYQETQYF TGTGCCAGCAGCCCGGTGTTATACCAAGAGACCCAGTACTTC
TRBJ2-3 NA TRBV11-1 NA CASSLVWGEQDTQYF TGTGCCAGCAGCTTAGTTTGGGGGGAGCAAGATACGCAGTATTTT
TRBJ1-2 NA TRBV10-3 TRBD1 CASQGQLYGYTF TGTGCCAGCCAGGGACAGCTCTATGGCTACACCTTC
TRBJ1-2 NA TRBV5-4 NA CASSLTGLFYGYTF TGTGCCAGCAGCTTGACAGGCCTCTTCTATGGCTACACCTTC
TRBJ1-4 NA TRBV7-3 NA CASSLICRSRPARGEKLFF TGTGCCAGCAGCTTAATTTGTCGCTCCCGGCCGGCGAGAGGTGAAAAACTGTTTTTT
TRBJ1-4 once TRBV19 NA CASNPREGEKLFF TGTGCCAGTAACCCAAGGGAGGGGGAAAAACTGTTTTTT
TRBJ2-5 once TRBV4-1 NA CASSQPEGRETQYF TGCGCCAGCAGCCAACCGGAGGGCCGAGAGACCCAGTACTTC
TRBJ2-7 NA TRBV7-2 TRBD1 CASGQGNSYEQYF TGTGCCAGCGGACAGGGCAACTCCTACGAGCAGTACTTC
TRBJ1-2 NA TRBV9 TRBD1 CASSSTGASVGGYTF TGTGCCAGCAGCTCAACAGGGGCGTCCGTCGGGGGCTACACCTTC
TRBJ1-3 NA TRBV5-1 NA CASSLVAGSGNTIYF TGCGCCAGCAGCTTGGTCGCGGGAAGTGGAAACACCATATATTTT
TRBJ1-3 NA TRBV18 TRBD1 CASSRARGSGNTIYF TGTGCCAGCTCACGCGCCAGGGGGTCTGGAAACACCATATATTTT
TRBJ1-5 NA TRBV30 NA CAWSDRGTPNQPQHF TGTGCCTGGAGTGACCGTGGCACCCCCAATCAGCCCCAGCATTTT
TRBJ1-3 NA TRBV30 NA CAWDTGNSGNTIYF TGTGCCTGGGACACAGGAAACTCTGGAAACACCATATATTTT
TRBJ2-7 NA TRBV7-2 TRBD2 CASSFEGLAGGPSWYEQYF TGTGCCAGCAGCTTCGAGGGACTAGCGGGAGGGCCGTCTTGGTACGAGCAGTACTTC
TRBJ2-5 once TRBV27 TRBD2 CASSLSGGRAGKTQYF TGTGCCAGCAGTTTATCAGGCGGGAGGGCGGGGAAGACCCAGTACTTC
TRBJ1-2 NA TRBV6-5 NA CASSADWANYGYTF TGTGCCAGCAGCGCGGACTGGGCTAACTATGGCTACACCTTC
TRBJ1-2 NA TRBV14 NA CASSQEAGYGYTF TGTGCCAGCAGCCAAGAGGCAGGGTATGGCTACACCTTC
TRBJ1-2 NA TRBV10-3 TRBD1 CAIKEGALNYGYTF TGTGCCATCAAAGAGGGGGCGTTGAACTATGGCTACACCTTC
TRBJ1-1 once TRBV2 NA CASSEALRGAFF TGTGCCAGCAGTGAAGCGCTTCGGGGAGCTTTCTTT
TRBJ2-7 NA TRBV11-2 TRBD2 CASSLNGGEQYF TGTGCCAGCAGCCTTAACGGGGGGGAGCAGTACTTC
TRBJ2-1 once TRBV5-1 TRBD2 CASRPAAGEYNEQFF TGCGCCAGCAGGCCGGCAGCGGGAGAGTACAATGAGCAGTTCTTC
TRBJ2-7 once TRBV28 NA CASSLSGTYEQYF TGTGCCAGCAGTTTATCAGGAACCTACGAGCAGTACTTC
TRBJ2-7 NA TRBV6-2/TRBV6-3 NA CASSNGLVYEQYF TGTGCCAGCAGCAATGGACTCGTATACGAGCAGTACTTC
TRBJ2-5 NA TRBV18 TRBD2 CASSPLGLAGETQYF TGTGCCAGCTCACCCCTCGGACTAGCGGGAGAGACCCAGTACTTC
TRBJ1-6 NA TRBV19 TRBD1 CASGTAVYNSPLHF TGTGCCAGCGGGACAGCGGTTTATAATTCACCCCTCCACTTT
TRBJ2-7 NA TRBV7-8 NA CASSETQAYEQYF TGTGCCAGCAGCGAGACACAGGCCTACGAGCAGTACTTC
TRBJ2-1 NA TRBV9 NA CASSVSWVAYVYEQFF TGTGCCAGCAGCGTTTCTTGGGTAGCGTATGTCTATGAGCAGTTCTTC
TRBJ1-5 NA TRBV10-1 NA CASSDFFARDSNQPQHF TGCGCCAGCAGTGATTTTTTTGCCAGGGATAGCAATCAGCCCCAGCATTTT
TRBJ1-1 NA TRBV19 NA CASKSSGGANTEAFF TGTGCCAGTAAATCTTCGGGGGGCGCGAACACTGAAGCTTTCTTT
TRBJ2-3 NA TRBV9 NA CASSVGVQVSTDTQYF TGTGCCAGCAGCGTAGGGGTCCAGGTGAGCACAGATACGCAGTATTTT
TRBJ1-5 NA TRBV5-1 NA CASSLDGYSNQPQHF TGCGCCAGCAGCTTGGACGGGTATAGCAATCAGCCCCAGCATTTT
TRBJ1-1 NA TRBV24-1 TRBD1 CATGDSMNTEAFF TGTGCCACCGGGGACAGCATGAACACTGAAGCTTTCTTT
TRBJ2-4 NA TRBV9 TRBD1 CASSQTGGGNIQYF TGTGCCAGCAGCCAGACAGGGGGCGGGAACATTCAGTACTTC
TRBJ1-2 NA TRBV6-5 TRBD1 CASSVSGQGDYGYTF TGTGCCAGCAGCGTTTCAGGACAGGGTGACTATGGCTACACCTTC
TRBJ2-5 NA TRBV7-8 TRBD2 CASSQSGLGGAETQYF TGTGCCAGCAGCCAGTCGGGCCTCGGGGGGGCGGAGACCCAGTACTTC
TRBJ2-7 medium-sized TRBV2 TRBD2 CASSLAGGYEQYF TGTGCCAGCAGTCTAGCGGGAGGCTACGAGCAGTACTTC
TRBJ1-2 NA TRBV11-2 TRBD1 CASSPRDRTNYGYTF TGTGCCAGCAGCCCCCGGGACAGAACTAACTATGGCTACACCTTC
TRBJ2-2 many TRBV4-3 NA CASSQRLAGELFF TGCGCCAGCAGCCAACGCCTAGCCGGGGAGCTGTTTTTT
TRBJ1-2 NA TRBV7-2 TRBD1 CASSVDGTGGYGYTF TGTGCCAGCAGCGTAGACGGGACAGGGGGCTATGGCTACACCTTC